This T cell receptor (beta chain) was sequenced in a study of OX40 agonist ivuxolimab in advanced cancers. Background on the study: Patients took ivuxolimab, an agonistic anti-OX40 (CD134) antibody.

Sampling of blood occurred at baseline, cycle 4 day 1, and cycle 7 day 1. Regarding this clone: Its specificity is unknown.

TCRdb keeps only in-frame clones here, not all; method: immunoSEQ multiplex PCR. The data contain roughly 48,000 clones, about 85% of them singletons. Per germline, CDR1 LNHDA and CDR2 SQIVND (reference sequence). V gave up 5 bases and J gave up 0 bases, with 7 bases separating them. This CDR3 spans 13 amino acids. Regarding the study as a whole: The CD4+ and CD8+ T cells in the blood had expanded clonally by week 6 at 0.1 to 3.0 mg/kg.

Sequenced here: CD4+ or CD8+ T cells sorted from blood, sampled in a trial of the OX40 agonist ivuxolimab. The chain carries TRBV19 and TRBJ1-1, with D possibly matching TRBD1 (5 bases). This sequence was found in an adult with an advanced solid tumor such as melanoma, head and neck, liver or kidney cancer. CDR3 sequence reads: CASSDRMNTEAFF. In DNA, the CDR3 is TGTGCCAGTAGTGACAGAATGAACACTGAAGCTTTCTTT. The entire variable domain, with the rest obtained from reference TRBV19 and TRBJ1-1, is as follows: DGGITQSPKYLFRKEGQNVTLSCEQNLNHDAMYWYRQDPGQGLRLIYYSQIVNDFQKGDIAEGYSVSREKKESFPLTVTSAQKNPTAFYLCASSDRMNTEAFFGQGTRLTVV.